The 27 T cell receptor beta chains reported below all come from one sample, sequenced in a study of blood T cell repertoires in COVID-19. Clones were sequenced by immunoSEQ multiplex PCR, and TCRdb holds only the in-frame ones, with some missing. The repertoire holds 90,000 to 120,000 clones, with roughly 80% as singletons. What was sequenced was peripheral blood. All receptors derive from a human donor in a cohort sampled during active COVID-19.

The chain is built from TRBV7-2 and TRBJ1-4, with 7 bases lining up with TRBD1. Germline V lookup: CDR1 SGHTA, CDR2 FQGNSA. The CDR3 length is 14 residues. V lost 4 bases to trimming and J lost 8 bases; unmatched junction nucleotides: 7. Written as DNA, the CDR3 is TGTGCCAGCAGCTGGGGACAGTGGGCCGAAAAACTGTTTTTT. It translates to CASSWGQWAEKLFF.

J is TRBJ1-1 and V is TRBV7-3; no reliable D call. With 2 bases removed from V and 6 bases from J, the gap between germline ends came to 10 bases. Looked up from germline, CDR1 is SGHTA and CDR2 is FQGTGA. This CDR3 is built from 13 residues. As DNA, the CDR3 is TGTGCCAGCAGCTTAGATCGGTACGCTGAAGCTTTCTTT. Translated: CASSLDRYAEAFF.

This clone was observed a few times. The genes are TRBV29-1 and TRBJ2-1, with 8 nucleotides matching TRBD2. This CDR3 region has 16 residues. Germline CDR1 reads SQVTM; CDR2 reads ANQGSEA. Trimming cost V 6 bases and J 5 bases; bases outside gene matches: 15. CDR3 region: CSVLGALAGKHNEQFF. As DNA, the CDR3 is TGCAGCGTGCTGGGGGCGCTAGCGGGTAAGCACAATGAGCAGTTCTTC.

The genes are TRBV28 and TRBJ1-2; 7 bases agree with TRBD1. V was clipped by 6 bases and J by 8 bases; unmatched bases: 9. Germline CDR1 is MDHEN and CDR2 is SYDVKM. The CDR3 length is 13 residues. The DNA for the CDR3 is TGTGCCAGCAGAACCGGGACAGATACCGGCTACACCTTC. Protein sequence: CASRTGTDTGYTF.

V and J are TRBV7-2 and TRBJ2-1; TRBD2 agrees at 7 bases. Germline CDR1 and CDR2: SGHTA and FQGNSA. The CDR3 totals 16 residues. Trimming removed 2 bases from V and 6 bases from J; junction bases left unmatched: 10. The DNA for the CDR3 is TGTGCCAGCAGCTTATTGGGCGGGAGTCGAGGCAATGAGCAGTTCTTC. It codes for CASSLLGGSRGNEQFF. Full variable domain (rest looked up from reference TRBV7-2 and TRBJ2-1): GAGVSQSPSNKVTEKGKDVELRCDPISGHTALYWYRQSLGQGLEFLIYFQGNSAPDKSGLPSDRFSAERTGGSVSTLTIQRTQQEDSAVYLCASSLLGGSRGNEQFFGPGTRLTVL.

V is TRBV11-2 and J is TRBJ2-5; 10 positions agree with TRBD2. Losses at the gene ends were 5 bases for V and 1 base for J; bases not matched to a gene: 4. There are 15 residues in the CDR3. The germline V gene encodes CDR1 SGHAT and CDR2 FQNNGV. The CDR3 DNA sequence: TGTGCCAGCAGCCGTAGCGGGAGGTCCCAAGAGACCCAGTACTTC. Translated: CASSRSGRSQETQYF.

The CDR3: CASSLGQQETQYF. CDR3 coding DNA: TGTGCCAGCAGCTTAGGACAACAAGAGACCCAGTACTTC. This chain links TRBV7-9 with TRBJ2-5; D is undetermined. V lost 1 base and J 2 bases, leaving 5 bases between the germline ends. Germline V lookup: CDR1 SEHNR, CDR2 FQNEAQ (reference sequence). The CDR3 runs 13 residues.

The chain has TRBV18 and TRBJ1-4, with 10 nucleotides matching TRBD1. The CDR3 spans 14 residues. Germline lookup yields CDR1 KGHSH and CDR2 LQKENI. Trimming at V came to 2 bases and at J to 6 bases, leaving 0 bases not matched to a gene. CDR3 nucleotide sequence: TGTGCCAGCTCACCAGGGACAGGGGATGAAAAACTGTTTTTT. Amino acid sequence: CASSPGTGDEKLFF.

This clone was detected a few times. J is TRBJ1-1 and V is TRBV6-4, with 8 bases fitting TRBD1. The CDR3 spans 15 residues. Per germline, CDR1 MRHNA and CDR2 SNTAGT. V shed 4 bases, J shed 0 bases, and the junction held 4 bases outside the gene matches. The CDR3 region has the DNA TGTGCCAGCAGTGCCGGGACAGGACTGAACACTGAAGCTTTCTTT. This sequence encodes CASSAGTGLNTEAFF.

V is TRBV27 and J is TRBJ2-2, with 10 bases matching TRBD2. J was trimmed by 6 bases and V by 6 bases; bases with no gene match: 4. CDR1 is MNHEY, CDR2 SMNVEV, per germline (reference sequence). CDR3 size: 14 residues. The CDR3 spells CASRRLAGSGELFF. The CDR3 DNA is TGTGCCAGCAGAAGACTAGCGGGCTCCGGGGAGCTGTTTTTT.

Points on this clone: The junction departs from the called germline gene at one end, perhaps through a read error. This chain uses TRBV10-3 with TRBJ2-4; D ambiguous. The CDR3 extends over 17 amino acids. The germline gives CDR1 ENHRY, CDR2 SYGVKD. CDR3 sequence (DNA): TGTGCCATTAGTGAGTCGCCCGAGGAGCTAGCCAAAAACATTCAGTACTTC. Its protein is CAISESPEELAKNIQYF.

This chain joins TRBV4-2 and TRBJ2-3; D gene ambiguous. The CDR3 has 15 amino acids. Per the germline V gene, CDR1 is LGHNA and CDR2 is YNFKEQ. V lost 0 bases, J lost 0 bases, and 7 bases lay in between. Here the CDR3 DNA reads TGTGCCAGCAGCCAAGATGGGCTTAGCACAGATACGCAGTATTTT. Translating it yields CASSQDGLSTDTQYF.

The V gene is TRBV27, the J gene TRBJ1-2; unclear D gene. The CDR3 covers 15 residues. Germline V lookup: CDR1 MNHEY, CDR2 SMNVEV (reference sequence). The germline V and J ends were trimmed by 2 bases and 5 bases, with 15 bases remaining between them. The CDR3 sequence is CASSLTAGGSYGYTF. The CDR3, as DNA: TGTGCCAGCAGTTTAACAGCGGGAGGTTCGTATGGCTACACCTTC.

This chain connects TRBV6-5 to TRBJ1-1; 8 nucleotides line up with TRBD1. There are 12 residues in the CDR3. Germline V gene data show CDR1 as MNHEY and CDR2 as SVGAGI. J gave up 10 bases and V 6 bases, and 7 bases lay outside the gene matches. The CDR3 region is CASSPDRAVAFF. As DNA, the CDR3 is TGTGCCAGCAGCCCGGACAGGGCCGTAGCTTTCTTT.

J is TRBJ1-3 and V is TRBV7-2, with D maybe TRBD1 (5 bases). CDR1 SGHTA and CDR2 FQGNSA come from the germline V gene. The V and J ends lost 2 bases and 0 bases respectively, with 11 bases between them. The CDR3 contains 16 residues. In DNA, the CDR3 is TGTGCCAGCAGCTTAAACAGGCCGAGCTCTGGAAACACCATATATTTT. This sequence encodes CASSLNRPSSGNTIYF. The whole variable domain, filled in from reference TRBV7-2 and TRBJ1-3, reads GAGVSQSPSNKVTEKGKDVELRCDPISGHTALYWYRQSLGQGLEFLIYFQGNSAPDKSGLPSDRFSAERTGGSVSTLTIQRTQQEDSAVYLCASSLNRPSSGNTIYFGEGSWLTVV.

The chain combines TRBV12-3 or TRBV12-4 with TRBJ1-1, with D uncertain. The ends were cut back, 8 bases at V and 0 bases at J, with 10 bases in the middle. This CDR3 has 13 amino acids. CDR3 residues: CASFEGMNTEAFF. CDR3 in DNA: TGTGCCAGCTTCGAGGGCATGAACACTGAAGCTTTCTTT.

The V gene is TRBV5-8, the J gene TRBJ1-2; TRBD1 matches at 7 bases. The ends lost 4 bases at V and 2 bases at J; junction bases unmatched: 8. This CDR3 is built from 15 residues. Germline CDR1 is SGHTS and CDR2 is YDEGEE. The CDR3 nucleotides read TGTGCCAGCAGCCGACAGGGCGTCTCGAACTATGGCTACACCTTC. Its translation: CASSRQGVSNYGYTF.

The rearrangement uses TRBV7-3 and TRBJ2-7, with TRBD2 matching 13 bases. The V segment lost 4 bases and the J segment 7 bases; nucleotides outside the gene matches: 7. The V gene's germline CDR1 is SGHTA and CDR2 FQGTGA. The CDR3 has 15 amino acids. CDR3 DNA: TGTGCCAGCAGCTACGGACTAGCGGGAGAACGGGAGCAGTACGTC. This sequence encodes CASSYGLAGEREQYV.

The chain employs TRBV28 and TRBJ2-7; no definite D call. From germline, CDR1 is MDHEN and CDR2 SYDVKM. The CDR3 contains 15 residues. V was trimmed by 11 bases and J by 3 bases, leaving 23 bases between them. CDR3 amino acids: CASKPKHPSLYEQYF. CDR3 in DNA: TGTGCCTCCAAGCCAAAGCATCCGTCCCTCTACGAGCAGTACTTC.

The gene calls are TRBV6-2 or TRBV6-3 and TRBJ2-1; 7 nucleotides line up with TRBD2. Germline lookup yields CDR1 MNHEY and CDR2 SVGEGT. The CDR3 length is 16 residues. V gave up 0 bases and J gave up 7 bases; unmatched junction bases: 9. The CDR3 DNA sequence: TGTGCCAGCAGTTACTCGCCCCGCGGGAGTTATAATGAGCAGTTCTTC. Its protein product is CASSYSPRGSYNEQFF.

This chain joins TRBV6-1 and TRBJ1-5, with D tentatively TRBD1 (5 bases). V was clipped by 2 bases and J by 1 base, with 9 bases between them. This CDR3 spans 15 amino acids. The germline CDR1 and CDR2 sequences are MNHNS and SASEGT. The CDR3 DNA reads TGTGCCAGCAGTGAACAGGGTGCGAGCAATCAGCCCCAGCATTTT. This sequence encodes CASSEQGASNQPQHF.

This rearrangement joins TRBV4-1 to TRBJ2-6; D unresolved. The CDR3 runs 18 residues. Germline lookup yields CDR1 MGHRA and CDR2 YSYEKL. Deletions cut 0 bases from V and 0 bases from J, with 12 bases between. This CDR3 is CASSQESPTNSGANVLTF. CDR3 DNA sequence: TGCGCCAGCAGCCAAGAAAGTCCCACAAACTCTGGGGCCAACGTCCTGACTTTC.

V gene TRBV5-1 combines with J gene TRBJ2-7, with TRBD2 matching over 7 bases. The CDR3 is made up of 13 amino acids. With 5 bases clipped from V and 4 bases from J, the junction kept 6 bases outside the gene matches. Germline CDR1 reads SGHRS; CDR2 reads YFSETQ. This CDR3 is CASRELARYEQYF. CDR3 nucleotides: TGCGCCAGCAGGGAACTAGCGCGGTACGAGCAGTACTTC.

The chain is built from TRBV9 and TRBJ2-1; 8 bases are a match to TRBD2. Germline CDR1 and CDR2: SGDLS and YYNGEE. The CDR3 covers 17 residues. V was clipped by 0 bases and J by 5 bases; unmatched bases: 10. In nucleotides, the CDR3 is TGTGCCAGCAGCGTAGGGGGGGATCTAGCGGGTAACAATGAGCAGTTCTTC. It yields the protein CASSVGGDLAGNNEQFF.

The chain is built from TRBV18 and TRBJ2-2; D possibly corresponds to TRBD2 (6 bases). The CDR3 loop spans 16 amino acids. Germline lookup yields CDR1 KGHSH and CDR2 LQKENI. The V gene lost 0 bases and the J gene lost 1 base, with 9 bases spanning the gap. CDR3 residues: CASSPPNGRNTGELFF. As DNA, the CDR3 is TGTGCCAGCTCACCACCGAACGGGAGGAACACCGGGGAGCTGTTTTTT.

This chain links TRBV4-3 with TRBJ1-4, with 7 bases aligning to TRBD1. This CDR3 is 20 amino acids long. Germline CDR1 and CDR2: LGHNA and YSLEER. Trimming took 3 bases from V and 2 from J; bases not matched to a gene: 18. The CDR3 sequence is CASSQNPLRQGSWTNEKLFF. In DNA form, the CDR3 reads TGCGCCAGCAGCCAGAACCCCCTACGACAGGGTTCTTGGACTAATGAAAAACTGTTTTTT.

The chain couples TRBV7-3 to TRBJ2-3; 8 bases are shared with TRBD1. CDR3 length equals 14 residues. The germline gives CDR1 SGHTA, CDR2 FQGTGA. The junction had 4 bases not matched to a gene; V was cut back by 5 bases and J by 3 bases. CDR3 sequence (DNA): TGTGCCAGCAGCCCAGGACAGGGAACAGATACGCAGTATTTT. Its protein is CASSPGQGTDTQYF. Full variable domain (rest looked up from reference TRBV7-3 and TRBJ2-3): GAGVSQTPSNKVTEKGKYVELRCDPISGHTALYWYRQSLGQGPEFLIYFQGTGAADDSGLPNDRFFAVRPEGSVSTLKIQRTERGDSAVYLCASSPGQGTDTQYFGPGTRLTVL.